Below, 2 T cell receptor beta chains from the same sample are listed, as sequenced in a study of pediatric ulcerative colitis. Libraries were prepared by immunoSEQ multiplex PCR; TCRdb keeps only in-frame clonotypes and omits some of them. Of approximately 60,000 clones listed, approximately 87% were seen once; the top ten hold approximately 3.4%. The sequencing input was blood. All receptors derive from a boy aged 5 to 17 with severe ulcerative colitis.

The chain links TRBV27 to TRBJ2-7; D gene unclear. In germline, CDR1 is MNHEY, CDR2 SMNVEV (reference sequence). V lost 2 bases and J lost 1, with 15 bases in between. The CDR3 totals 16 residues. The CDR3 loop is CASSLAVGSLSYEQYF. The DNA for the CDR3 is TGTGCCAGCAGTTTAGCGGTTGGGTCATTGTCCTACGAGCAGTACTTC.

V and J are TRBV12-5 and TRBJ2-1; 13 bases align to TRBD2. Germline CDR1 and CDR2: LGHNT and FRNRAP. V was pared by 6 bases and J by 5 bases, with 4 bases of the junction left unmatched. This CDR3 region has 15 residues. CDR3 nucleotide sequence: TGTGCTAGTGGCCCGGGACTAGCGGGGAACAATGAGCAGTTCTTC. Translation: CASGPGLAGNNEQFF. Based on the CDR3 plus reference TRBV12-5 and TRBJ2-1, the full variable domain is DARVTQTPRHKVTEMGQEVTMRCQPILGHNTVFWYRQTMMQGLELLAYFRNRAPLDDSGMPKDRFSAEMPDATLATLKIQPSEPRDSAVYFCASGPGLAGNNEQFFGPGTRLTVL.